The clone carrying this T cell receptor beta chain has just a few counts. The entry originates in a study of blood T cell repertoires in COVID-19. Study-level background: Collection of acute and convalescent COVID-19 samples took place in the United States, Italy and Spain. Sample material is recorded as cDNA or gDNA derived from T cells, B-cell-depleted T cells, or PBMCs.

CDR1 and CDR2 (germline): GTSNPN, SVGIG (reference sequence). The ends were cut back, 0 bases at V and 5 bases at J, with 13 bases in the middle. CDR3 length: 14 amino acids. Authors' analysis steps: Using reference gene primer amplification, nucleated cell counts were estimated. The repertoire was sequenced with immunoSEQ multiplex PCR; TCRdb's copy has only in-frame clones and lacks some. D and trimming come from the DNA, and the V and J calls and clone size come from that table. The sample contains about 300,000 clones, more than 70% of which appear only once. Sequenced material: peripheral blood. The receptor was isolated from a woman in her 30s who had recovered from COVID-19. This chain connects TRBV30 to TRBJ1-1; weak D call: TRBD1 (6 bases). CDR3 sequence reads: CAWSVPQGRTEAFF. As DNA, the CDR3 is TGTGCCTGGAGTGTACCCCAGGGGAGAACTGAAGCTTTCTTT. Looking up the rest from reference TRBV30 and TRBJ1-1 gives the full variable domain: SQTIHQWPATLVQPVGSPLSLECTVEGTSNPNLYWYRQAAGRGLQLLFYSVGIGQISSEVPQNLSASRPQDRQFILSSKKLLLSDSGFYLCAWSVPQGRTEAFFGQGTRLTVV.